Listed below are T cell receptor beta chains from one sample, sequenced in a study of identical twins. TCRdb fed the 5' RACE reads into MiXCR, producing one record per CDR3 protein. This table holds approximately 230,000 distinct CDR3 sequences, 6.5% found once. This sample also appeared in a second study, on T cells expressing NK-cell markers.

Sequencing input: CD8+ T cells sorted from blood. Receptors originate from a woman between 18 and 29 years old in good health. The CDR3 runs from the conserved cysteine through the conserved F or W. A D gene is named only where the DNA matches it firmly. Rows may omit the clone size; those that give it use once, few, many or a size class.

clone_size	v_call	d_call	j_call	cdr3_aa	cdr3_nt
few	TRBV25-1	-	TRBJ2-3	CASSPRDPGDRTDTQYF	TGTGCCAGCAGCCCCCGGGACCCTGGGGACCGCACAGATACGCAGTATTTT
many	TRBV12-3/TRBV12-4	TRBD2	TRBJ2-3	CASSARLAGFTDTQYF	TGTGCCAGTTCGGCGAGACTAGCGGGCTTCACAGATACGCAGTATTTT
-	TRBV27	-	TRBJ2-2	CASSFENTGELFF	TGTGCCAGCAGTTTTGAGAACACCGGGGAGCTGTTTTTT
many	TRBV5-5	-	TRBJ2-5	CASSLVLVQETQYF	TGTGCCAGCAGCTTGGTATTGGTCCAAGAGACCCAGTACTTC
-	TRBV9	TRBD2	TRBJ2-1	CASSETSPYNEQFF	TGTGCCAGCAGCGAGACTAGCCCCTACAATGAGCAGTTCTTC
-	TRBV7-9	TRBD2	TRBJ2-1	CASSLKRTSGSNEQFF	TGTGCCAGCAGCTTGAAACGGACTAGCGGGAGTAATGAGCAGTTCTTC
-	TRBV7-8	-	TRBJ2-7	CASSFTRDEQYF	TGTGCCAGCAGCTTCACCAGGGACGAGCAGTACTTC
few	TRBV29-1	-	TRBJ2-4	CSVEAADRENIQYF	TGCAGCGTTGAAGCTGCGGACCGCGAAAACATTCAGTACTTC
many	TRBV11-2	-	TRBJ1-6	CASSSEGSPLHF	TGTGCCAGCAGCTCAGAAGGGTCACCCCTCCACTTT
-	TRBV12-3/TRBV12-4	TRBD1	TRBJ2-5	CASSSGQGPLGETQYF	TGTGCCAGCAGTTCCGGACAGGGGCCCTTGGGGGAGACCCAGTACTTC
many	TRBV12-3/TRBV12-4	-	TRBJ2-2	CASSFIPGELFF	TGTGCCAGCAGTTTTATACCCGGGGAGCTGTTTTTT
few	TRBV5-6	-	TRBJ1-1	CASRFGSAAMAFF	TGTGCCAGCAGGTTCGGTTCTGCCGCCATGGCTTTCTTT
few	TRBV2	-	TRBJ2-5	CASRQGVQETQYF	TGTGCCAGCAGACAGGGCGTTCAGGAGACCCAGTACTTC
many	TRBV12-3/TRBV12-4	-	TRBJ2-7	CASSPTAGNLYEQYF	TGTGCCAGCAGTCCAACAGCAGGGAACCTCTACGAGCAGTACTTC
-	TRBV12-3/TRBV12-4	-	TRBJ2-1	CASSPRPGYNEQFF	TGTGCCAGCAGTCCCCGCCCCGGCTACAATGAGCAGTTCTTC
few	TRBV18	-	TRBJ2-1	CASSPTASHNEQFF	TGTGCCAGCTCACCAACGGCGAGTCACAATGAGCAGTTCTTC
-	TRBV23-1	TRBD2	TRBJ2-3	CASSWPTSGGATDTQYF	TGCGCCAGCAGTTGGCCCACTAGCGGGGGGGCGACAGATACGCAGTATTTT
few	TRBV20-1	-	TRBJ2-6	CSAVPGANVLTF	TGCAGTGCAGTTCCTGGGGCCAACGTCCTGACTTTC
-	TRBV7-9	-	TRBJ2-4	CASSRAAGLAKNIQYF	TGTGCCAGCAGCCGCGCGGCGGGCCTAGCCAAAAACATTCAGTACTTC
few	TRBV5-1	-	TRBJ2-7	CASSLPTASLVEQYF	TGCGCCAGCAGCTTACCGACAGCAAGCCTAGTCGAGCAGTACTTC
many	TRBV20-1	-	TRBJ2-1	CSAIPTAGSSYNEQFF	TGCAGTGCAATCCCTACGGCGGGGAGCTCCTACAATGAGCAGTTCTTC
-	TRBV6-4	-	TRBJ2-2	CASSFVHRGAVFF	-
many	TRBV7-9	-	TRBJ2-7	CASSREFYEQYF	TGTGCCAGCAGCCGGGAATTCTACGAGCAGTACTTC
few	TRBV5-6	TRBD2	TRBJ2-1	CASSYPSGSEGEQFF	TGTGCCAGCAGCTACCCTAGCGGGAGTGAGGGTGAGCAGTTCTTC
-	TRBV14	-	TRBJ2-3	CASSQAGRTDTQYF	TGTGCCAGCAGCCAAGCGGGTCGGACAGATACGCAGTATTTT
few	TRBV6-1	-	TRBJ2-5	CASSPRDYQETQYF	TGTGCCAGCAGTCCCCGGGACTACCAAGAGACCCAGTACTTC
many	TRBV29-1	-	TRBJ2-5	CSVERDWQETQYF	TGCAGCGTTGAACGGGACTGGCAAGAGACCCAGTACTTC
-	TRBV7-6	TRBD2	TRBJ2-1	CASTGGDPSSYNEQFF	TGTGCCAGCACCGGGGGGGACCCAAGTTCCTACAATGAGCAGTTCTTC
few	TRBV20-1	-	TRBJ2-7	CSATRGGREQYF	TGCAGTGCTACAAGAGGGGGGCGCGAGCAGTACTTC
-	TRBV27	TRBD1	TRBJ2-1	CASSFQGVNNEQFF	TGTGCCAGCAGTTTCCAGGGGGTGAACAATGAGCAGTTCTTC
few	TRBV13	TRBD2	TRBJ2-5	CASSLSAGGETQYF	TGTGCCAGCAGCTTATCAGCGGGAGGAGAGACCCAGTACTTC
many	TRBV12-3/TRBV12-4	-	TRBJ2-7	CASSPLLGTTYEQYF	TGTGCCAGCAGTCCCCTGCTAGGAACTACCTACGAGCAGTACTTC
few	TRBV15	-	TRBJ2-1	CATSRLWQRVHNEQFF	TGTGCCACCAGCAGACTTTGGCAACGCGTTCACAATGAGCAGTTCTTC
-	TRBV11-2	-	TRBJ2-7	CASSPLASSSYEQYF	TGTGCCAGCAGCCCTCTGGCGTCAAGCTCCTACGAGCAGTACTTC
once	TRBV27	TRBD2	TRBJ2-2	CASSFGLADVMRTGELFF	TGTGCCAGCAGTTTCGGACTAGCGGACGTTATGAGGACCGGGGAGCTGTTTTTT
-	TRBV4-1	TRBD2	TRBJ2-2	CASSYLSGGGTGELFF	TGCGCCAGCAGCTACCTTAGCGGGGGCGGCACCGGGGAGCTGTTTTTT
few	TRBV7-2	TRBD1	TRBJ1-1	CASSLTGPTEAFF	TGTGCCAGCAGTCTGACAGGGCCCACTGAAGCTTTCTTT
many	TRBV5-1	TRBD2	TRBJ2-1	CASSPTSGGVHNEQFF	TGCGCCAGCAGCCCGACTAGCGGGGGGGTTCACAATGAGCAGTTCTTC
few	TRBV27	-	TRBJ2-7	CASSLRPDTGEQYF	TGTGCCAGCAGTTTACGGCCTGACACGGGAGAGCAGTACTTC
few	TRBV10-2	-	TRBJ1-1	CASSELGQAFF	TGCGCCAGCAGTGAGCTGGGGCAAGCTTTCTTT
few	TRBV12-3/TRBV12-4	-	TRBJ1-1	CASGWGPEAFF	TGTGCCAGCGGGTGGGGCCCTGAAGCTTTCTTT
few	TRBV18	-	TRBJ2-3	CASSPSPGETDTQYF	TGTGCCAGCTCACCGAGCCCAGGGGAAACAGATACGCAGTATTTT
-	TRBV15	-	TRBJ2-1	CATKGGIHNEQFF	TGTGCCACCAAGGGGGGGATACACAATGAGCAGTTCTTC
many	TRBV7-3	-	TRBJ2-5	CASSYGPQETQYF	TGTGCCAGCAGCTACGGACCCCAAGAGACCCAGTACTTC
-	TRBV7-9	-	TRBJ2-7	CASSSVTRREQYF	TGTGCCAGCAGCTCCGTGACTAGGCGGGAGCAGTACTTC
few	TRBV7-2	-	TRBJ2-7	CASSLEAGWGYEQYF	TGTGCCAGCAGCTTAGAAGCAGGGTGGGGTTACGAGCAGTACTTC
-	TRBV6-5	-	TRBJ1-1	CASSYSRGGAEAFF	TGTGCCAGCAGTTACTCAAGGGGGGGTGCTGAAGCTTTCTTT
-	TRBV29-1	TRBD1	TRBJ2-1	CSVVRDRGLLF	TGCAGCGTTGTCCGGGACAGGGGTCTCCTCTTC
many	TRBV27	-	TRBJ1-1	CASGNTEAFF	TGTGCCAGCGGAAACACTGAAGCTTTCTTT
-	TRBV14	-	TRBJ2-7	CASSQDLRTLEQYF	TGTGCCAGCAGCCAAGATTTAAGGACTCTCGAGCAGTACTTC
many	TRBV10-2	-	TRBJ2-3	CASSGEGQSTDTQYF	TGCGCCAGCAGTGGGGAGGGACAGTCCACAGATACGCAGTATTTT